This T cell receptor (beta chain) was recovered during a study of identifying expanded T cells in peripheral blood (dated by TCRdb to the late 2010s). The study in broad terms: Separate aliquots of the same genomic DNA pool were sequenced to produce technical replicates, and four replicates were compared in pairs.

Findings and caveats that apply to the study as a whole: It was expected by the authors that biological variance in healthy repertoires might increase further over much longer intervals, such as months to years. Around 1.2 differentially abundant clones were flagged by the binomial model between technical replicates, whereas about 16 and 20 were flagged over two weeks and four weeks, respectively. Across all healthy-donor time intervals, the beta-binomial model significantly lowered both the number of clones called differentially abundant and the false-positive rate. Across all healthy donors, variance in clone template counts between approximately 2-week samples was found to increase significantly with total template count.

The germline V gene encodes CDR1 SGHTA and CDR2 FQGNSA. Including the terminal cysteine and phenylalanine, the CDR3 comprises 13 residues. Of the read, only the CDR3 DNA is kept; its 39 bases are in frame from base 1. V is cut by 3 bases and J by 4 bases, and the space between the germline ends is 10 bases. TCRbeta CDR3 regions were profiled with the immunoSEQ Assay using bias-controlled multiplex PCR amplification of genomic DNA. For the original study's pipeline: To quantify the absolute abundance of each unique TCRbeta CDR3 region, the sequences were collapsed and filtered. Two models were used to test differential abundance: a binomial model (Fisher-equivalent) and a beta-binomial model that adds time-dependent variance fitted from healthy donors. Clones with fewer than 5 combined templates were excluded, and clones with Benjamini-Hochberg FDR below 0.01 were called differentially abundant. The form v = (b*log(k)+a)^2 was used to model beta-binomial variance as a function of total template count across the two samples. Entries here come from immuneACCESS through TCRdb and include only in-frame sequences with V and J called. Some clones fail to appear in such tables; in the studies checked, an unresolved V gene covers under half of the shortfall, and the cause of the remainder is unknown. Clonal size and the V and J genes are those of that table, whereas D and trimming came from the DNA. This sample gives 60,000 to 70,000 clones in total; about four fifths of them show up just once. The ten largest make up about 19% of the sample.

As regards this clone: Its antigen is currently not known. Base qualities are missing; no much larger clone stands one base away.

No immune events, such as infections, were documented for the healthy donors during the collection period. Blood repertoires from healthy donors were used as a training cohort for calibrating time-dependent variance in a beta-binomial model of differential abundance of T-cell clones. The training cohort was composed of around ten healthy donors, 3 female and 7 male. Donor ages ranged from about 25 to 64 years, with an average of around 45 years. Whole blood from each healthy donor was obtained from a commercial supplier and was collected at three time points around 15 days apart. For immunosequencing, genomic DNA was extracted from whole blood that had not been sorted.

The rearranged chain carries TRBV7-2 and TRBJ2-7; confidence is insufficient to name the D gene. This clonotype originated in a person aged 18-69 years in good health. What was sequenced was blood. The sequence in DNA is TGTGCCAGCAGCTTTGACCGCCAGTACGAGCAGTACTTC. It is translated as CASSFDRQYEQYF.